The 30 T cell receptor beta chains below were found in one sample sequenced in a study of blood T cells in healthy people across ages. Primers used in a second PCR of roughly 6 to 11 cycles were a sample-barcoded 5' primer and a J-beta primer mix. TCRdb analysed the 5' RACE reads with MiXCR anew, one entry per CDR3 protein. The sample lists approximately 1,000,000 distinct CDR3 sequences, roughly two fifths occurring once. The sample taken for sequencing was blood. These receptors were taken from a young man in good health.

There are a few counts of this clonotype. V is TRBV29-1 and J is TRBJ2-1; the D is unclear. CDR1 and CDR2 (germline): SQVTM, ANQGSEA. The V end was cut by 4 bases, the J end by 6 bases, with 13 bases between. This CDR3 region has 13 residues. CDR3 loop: CSVASPILNEQFF. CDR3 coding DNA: TGCAGCGTTGCGAGCCCCATCCTCAATGAGCAGTTCTTC.

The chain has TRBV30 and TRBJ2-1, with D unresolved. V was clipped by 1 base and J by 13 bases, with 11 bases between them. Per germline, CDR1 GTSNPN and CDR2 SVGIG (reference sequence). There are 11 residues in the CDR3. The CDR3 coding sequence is TGTGCCTGGAGTGCTCAAGAGACCCAGTTCTTC. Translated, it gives CAWSAQETQFF.

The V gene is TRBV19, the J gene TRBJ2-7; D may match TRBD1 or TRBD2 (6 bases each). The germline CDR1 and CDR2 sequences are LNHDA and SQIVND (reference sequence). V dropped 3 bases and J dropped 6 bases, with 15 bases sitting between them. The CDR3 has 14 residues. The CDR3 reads CASSIGGPVGEQYF. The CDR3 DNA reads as TGTGCCAGTAGTATTGGGGGGCCAGTGGGCGAGCAGTACTTC.

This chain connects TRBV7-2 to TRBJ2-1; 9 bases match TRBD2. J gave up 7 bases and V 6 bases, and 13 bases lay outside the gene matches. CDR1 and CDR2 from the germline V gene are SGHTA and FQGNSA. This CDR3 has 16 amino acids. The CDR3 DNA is TGTGCCAGCAGTTCCGCCGGGACTAGCAAAAGAAATGAGCAGTTCTTC. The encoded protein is CASSSAGTSKRNEQFF.

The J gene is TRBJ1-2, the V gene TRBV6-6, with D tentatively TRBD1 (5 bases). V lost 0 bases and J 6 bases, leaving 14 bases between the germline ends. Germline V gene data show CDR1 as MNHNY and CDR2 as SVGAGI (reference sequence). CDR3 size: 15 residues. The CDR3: CASSYSARVHDGYTF. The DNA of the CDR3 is TGTGCCAGCAGTTACTCGGCCAGGGTTCATGATGGCTACACCTTC.

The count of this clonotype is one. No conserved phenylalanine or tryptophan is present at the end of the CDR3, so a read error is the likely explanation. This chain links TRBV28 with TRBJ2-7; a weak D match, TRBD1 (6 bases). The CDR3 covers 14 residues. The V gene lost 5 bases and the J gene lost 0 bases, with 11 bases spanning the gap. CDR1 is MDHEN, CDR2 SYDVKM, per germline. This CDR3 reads CASSAGQSSYEQYL. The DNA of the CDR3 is TGTGCCAGCAGTGCTGGACAGAGCTCCTACGAGCAGTACTTA.

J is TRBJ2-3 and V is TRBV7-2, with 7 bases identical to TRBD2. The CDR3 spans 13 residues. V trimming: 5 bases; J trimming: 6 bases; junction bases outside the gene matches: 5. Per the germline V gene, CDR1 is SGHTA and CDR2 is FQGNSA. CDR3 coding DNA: TGTGCCAGCAGCCCCAGGGAGGGCGATACGCAGTATTTT. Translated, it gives CASSPREGDTQYF. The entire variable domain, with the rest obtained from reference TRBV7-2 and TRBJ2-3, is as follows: GAGVSQSPSNKVTEKGKDVELRCDPISGHTALYWYRQSLGQGLEFLIYFQGNSAPDKSGLPSDRFSAERTGGSVSTLTIQRTQQEDSAVYLCASSPREGDTQYFGPGTRLTVL.

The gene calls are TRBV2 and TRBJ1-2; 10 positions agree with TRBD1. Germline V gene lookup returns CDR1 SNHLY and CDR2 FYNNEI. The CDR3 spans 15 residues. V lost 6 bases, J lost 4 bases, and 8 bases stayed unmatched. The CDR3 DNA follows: TGTGCCAGCAGAAACGGACAGGGGGAGGGCTATGGCTACACCTTC. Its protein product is CASRNGQGEGYGYTF.

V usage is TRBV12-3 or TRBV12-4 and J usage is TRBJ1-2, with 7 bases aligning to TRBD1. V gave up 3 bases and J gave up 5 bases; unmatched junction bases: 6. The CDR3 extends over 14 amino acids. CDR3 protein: CASSLTGIEYGYTF. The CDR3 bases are TGTGCCAGCAGTTTGACAGGGATCGAATATGGCTACACCTTC.

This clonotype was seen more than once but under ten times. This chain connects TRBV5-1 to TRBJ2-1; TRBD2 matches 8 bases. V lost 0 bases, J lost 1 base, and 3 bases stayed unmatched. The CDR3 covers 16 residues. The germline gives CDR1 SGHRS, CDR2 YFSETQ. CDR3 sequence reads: CASSLATSGSYNEQFF. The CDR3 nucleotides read TGCGCCAGCAGCTTGGCCACTAGCGGTTCCTACAATGAGCAGTTCTTC.

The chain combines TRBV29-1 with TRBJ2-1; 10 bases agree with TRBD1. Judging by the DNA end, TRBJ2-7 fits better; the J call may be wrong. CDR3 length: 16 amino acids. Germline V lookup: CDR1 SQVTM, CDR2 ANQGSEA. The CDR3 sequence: CSVEDLGQGWYNEQYF. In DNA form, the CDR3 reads TGCAGCGTTGAAGATCTGGGACAGGGGTGGTACAATGAGCAGTACTTC.

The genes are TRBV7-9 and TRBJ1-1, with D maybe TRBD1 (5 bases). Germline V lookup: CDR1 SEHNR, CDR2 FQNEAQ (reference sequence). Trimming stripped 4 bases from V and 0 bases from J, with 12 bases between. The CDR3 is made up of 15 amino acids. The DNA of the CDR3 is TGTGCCAGCAGCTACGCGACAGACATGAACACTGAAGCTTTCTTT. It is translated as CASSYATDMNTEAFF.

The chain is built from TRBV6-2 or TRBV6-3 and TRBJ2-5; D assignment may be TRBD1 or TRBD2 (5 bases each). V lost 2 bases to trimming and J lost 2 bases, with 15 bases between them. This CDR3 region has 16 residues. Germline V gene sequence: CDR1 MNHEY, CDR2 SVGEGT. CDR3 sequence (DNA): TGTGCCAGCAGTTACGGCTCCGGGACCGATCAAGAGACCCAGTACTTC. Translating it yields CASSYGSGTDQETQYF.

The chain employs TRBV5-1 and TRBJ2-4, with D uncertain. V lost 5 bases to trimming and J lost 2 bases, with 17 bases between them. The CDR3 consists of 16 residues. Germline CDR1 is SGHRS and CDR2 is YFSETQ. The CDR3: CASRSFGGKSKNIQYF. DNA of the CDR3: TGCGCCAGCAGGTCCTTCGGTGGAAAATCCAAAAACATTCAGTACTTC.

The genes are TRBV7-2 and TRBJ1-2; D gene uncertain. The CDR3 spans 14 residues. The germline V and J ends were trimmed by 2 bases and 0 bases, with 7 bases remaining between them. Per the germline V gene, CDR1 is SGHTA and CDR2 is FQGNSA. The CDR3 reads CASSLPDANYGYTF. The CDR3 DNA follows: TGTGCCAGCAGCTTACCGGACGCTAACTATGGCTACACCTTC.

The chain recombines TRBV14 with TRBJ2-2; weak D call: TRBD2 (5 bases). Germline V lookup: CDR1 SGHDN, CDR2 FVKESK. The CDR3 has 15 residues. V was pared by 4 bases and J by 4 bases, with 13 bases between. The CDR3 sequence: CASSRLPSPTGELFF. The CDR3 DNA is TGTGCCAGCAGCCGTCTACCTAGCCCCACCGGGGAGCTGTTTTTT.

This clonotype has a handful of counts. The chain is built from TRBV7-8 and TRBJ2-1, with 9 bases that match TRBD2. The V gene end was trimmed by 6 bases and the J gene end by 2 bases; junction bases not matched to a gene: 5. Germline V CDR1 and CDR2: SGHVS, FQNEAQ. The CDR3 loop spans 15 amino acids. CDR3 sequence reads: CASRHSGGTYNEQFF. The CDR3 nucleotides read TGTGCCAGCAGACATAGCGGGGGAACCTACAATGAGCAGTTCTTC.

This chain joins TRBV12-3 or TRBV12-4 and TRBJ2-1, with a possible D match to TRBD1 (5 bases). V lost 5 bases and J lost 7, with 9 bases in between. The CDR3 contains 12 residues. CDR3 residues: CASSPKGNEQFF. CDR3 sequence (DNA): TGTGCCAGCAGTCCCAAGGGGAATGAGCAGTTCTTC.

The CDR3 nucleotides are TGTGCCAGCAGCCACGGGACGGTGACCTACAATGAGCAGTTCTTC. Its translation is CASSHGTVTYNEQFF. The rearrangement joins TRBV11-1 to TRBJ2-1; possibly TRBD1 or TRBD2 for D (5 bases each). The CDR3 has 15 residues. V shed 5 bases and J shed 2 bases, with 13 bases lying between them. Germline-derived CDR1 and CDR2 are SGHAT and FQDESV (reference sequence).

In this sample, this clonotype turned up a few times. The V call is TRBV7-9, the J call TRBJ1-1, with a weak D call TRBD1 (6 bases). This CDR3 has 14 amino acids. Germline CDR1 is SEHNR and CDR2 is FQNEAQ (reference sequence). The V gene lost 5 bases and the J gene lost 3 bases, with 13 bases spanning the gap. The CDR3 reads CASSLRTAYTEAFF. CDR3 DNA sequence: TGTGCCAGCAGCCTCCGGACAGCTTACACTGAAGCTTTCTTT. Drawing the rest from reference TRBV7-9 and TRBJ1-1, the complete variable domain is DTGVSQNPRHKITKRGQNVTFRCDPISEHNRLYWYRQTLGQGPEFLTYFQNEAQLEKSRLLSDRFSAERPKGSFSTLEIQRTEQGDSAMYLCASSLRTAYTEAFFGQGTRLTVV.

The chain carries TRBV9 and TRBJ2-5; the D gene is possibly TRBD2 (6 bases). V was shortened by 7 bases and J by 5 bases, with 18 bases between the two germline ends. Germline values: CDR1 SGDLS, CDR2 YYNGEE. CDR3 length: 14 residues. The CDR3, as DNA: TGTGCCAGCGGGGTCGGGACTCCGGGTGAGACCCAGTACTTC. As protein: CASGVGTPGETQYF.

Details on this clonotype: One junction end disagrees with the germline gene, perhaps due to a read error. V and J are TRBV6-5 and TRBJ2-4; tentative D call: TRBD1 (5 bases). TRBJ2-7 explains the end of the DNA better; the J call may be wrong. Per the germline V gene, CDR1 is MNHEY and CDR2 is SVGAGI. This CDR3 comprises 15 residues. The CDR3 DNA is TGTGCCTGCAGTTACTCTCGGACATATGGTGACGAGCAGTACTTC. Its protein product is CACSYSRTYGDEQYF.

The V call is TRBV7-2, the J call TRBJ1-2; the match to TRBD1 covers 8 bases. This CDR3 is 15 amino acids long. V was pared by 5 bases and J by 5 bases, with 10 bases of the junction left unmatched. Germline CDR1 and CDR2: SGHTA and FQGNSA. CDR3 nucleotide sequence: TGTGCCAGCAGCCTTACCAGGGGGCACCCATATGGCTACACCTTC. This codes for CASSLTRGHPYGYTF.

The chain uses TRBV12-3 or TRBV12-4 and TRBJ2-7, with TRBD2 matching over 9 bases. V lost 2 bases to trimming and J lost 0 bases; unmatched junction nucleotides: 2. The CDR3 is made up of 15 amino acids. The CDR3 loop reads CASSLSGGSSYEQYF. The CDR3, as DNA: TGTGCCAGCAGTTTAAGCGGGGGGAGCTCCTACGAGCAGTACTTC.

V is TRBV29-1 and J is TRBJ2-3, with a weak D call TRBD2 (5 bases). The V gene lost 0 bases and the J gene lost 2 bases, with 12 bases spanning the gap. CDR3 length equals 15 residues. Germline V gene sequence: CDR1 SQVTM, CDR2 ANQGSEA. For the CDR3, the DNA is TGCAGCGTTGAAGATCGGGCTAGCTTCACAGATACGCAGTATTTT. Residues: CSVEDRASFTDTQYF.

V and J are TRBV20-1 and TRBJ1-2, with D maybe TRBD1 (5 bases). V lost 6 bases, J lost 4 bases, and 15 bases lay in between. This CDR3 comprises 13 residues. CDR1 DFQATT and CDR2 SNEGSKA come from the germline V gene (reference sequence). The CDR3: CSAFGGGFYGYTF. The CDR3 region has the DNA TGCAGTGCCTTTGGGGGTGGGTTCTATGGCTACACCTTC.

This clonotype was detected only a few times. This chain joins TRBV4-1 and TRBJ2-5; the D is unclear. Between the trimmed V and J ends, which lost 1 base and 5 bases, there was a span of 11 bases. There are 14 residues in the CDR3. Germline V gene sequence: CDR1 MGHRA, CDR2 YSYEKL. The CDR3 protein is CASSQALSGETQYF. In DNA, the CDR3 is TGCGCCAGCAGCCAAGCCTTGTCGGGTGAGACCCAGTACTTC.

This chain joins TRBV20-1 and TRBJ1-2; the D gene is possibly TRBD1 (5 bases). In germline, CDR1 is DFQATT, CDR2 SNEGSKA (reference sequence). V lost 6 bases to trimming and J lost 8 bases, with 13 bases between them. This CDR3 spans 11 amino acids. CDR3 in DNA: TGCAGTGCCAAAGACAGCCGGGGCTACACCTTC. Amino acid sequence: CSAKDSRGYTF.

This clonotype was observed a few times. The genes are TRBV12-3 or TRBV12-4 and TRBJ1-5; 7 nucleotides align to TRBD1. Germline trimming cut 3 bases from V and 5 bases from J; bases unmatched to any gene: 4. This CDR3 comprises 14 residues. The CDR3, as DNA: TGTGCCAGCAGTTTCGACAGGGCCCATCAGCCCCAGCATTTT. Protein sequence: CASSFDRAHQPQHF.

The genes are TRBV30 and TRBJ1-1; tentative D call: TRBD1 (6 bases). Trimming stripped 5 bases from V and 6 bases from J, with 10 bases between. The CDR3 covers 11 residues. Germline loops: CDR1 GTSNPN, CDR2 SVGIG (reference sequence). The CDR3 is CAWVGASEAFF. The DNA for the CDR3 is TGTGCCTGGGTGGGGGCCTCTGAAGCTTTCTTT.